The 30 T cell receptor beta chains below were found in one sample sequenced in a study of Ad26.COV2.S vaccination and SARS-CoV-2 variants. Generated by immunoSEQ multiplex PCR, the TCRdb table keeps only in-frame clones and is missing some. In the table there are more than 300,000 clones, about 82% of which are singletons. Specified treatment: roughly 19 received Ad26.COV2.S at low or high dose, single or two shots; roughly five received placebo; per-sample allocation not given. Day 63 following the first vaccine or placebo injection was when the samples were taken. Material: peripheral blood, obtained in a trial of Ad26.COV2.S vaccine versus placebo. These receptors were taken from a person between 18 and 65 years old who received the Ad26.COV2.S COVID-19 vaccine or a placebo.

V and J are TRBV10-3 and TRBJ2-3, with a weak D call TRBD1 (5 bases). Trimming took off 5 bases at V and 1 base at J, with 7 bases between the two ends. Germline lookup yields CDR1 ENHRY and CDR2 SYGVKD. The CDR3 consists of 13 residues. CDR3 loop: CAISQQGTDTQYF. DNA of the CDR3: TGTGCCATCAGTCAACAGGGCACAGATACGCAGTATTTT.

This clone turned up a few times. This chain uses TRBV9 with TRBJ1-3; D is unresolved. This CDR3 comprises 15 residues. The germline V gene encodes CDR1 SGDLS and CDR2 YYNGEE. With 0 bases removed from V and 0 bases from J, the gap between germline ends came to 7 bases. In DNA form, the CDR3 reads TGTGCCAGCAGCGTAGCAGTAAACTCTGGAAACACCATATATTTT. Amino acid sequence: CASSVAVNSGNTIYF.

This chain links TRBV5-1 with TRBJ2-1; D gene unclear. The V and J ends lost 4 bases and 6 bases respectively, with 8 bases between them. CDR3 length equals 12 residues. CDR1 and CDR2 from the germline V gene are SGHRS and YFSETQ. The CDR3 DNA reads as TGCGCCAGCAGCACAATGCGCAATGAGCAGTTCTTC. This sequence encodes CASSTMRNEQFF.

The CDR3 here is CASSFEGGYNSPLHF. CDR3 in DNA: TGCGCCAGCAGCTTTGAGGGAGGGTATAATTCACCCCTCCACTTT. The V gene is TRBV5-1, the J gene TRBJ1-6; no firm D call. The CDR3 is 15 amino acids. The germline V gene encodes CDR1 SGHRS and CDR2 YFSETQ. V lost 2 bases to trimming and J lost 4 bases, with 10 bases between them.

The chain uses TRBV25-1 and TRBJ2-7; D is possibly TRBD2 (6 bases). The CDR3 has 16 amino acids. The germline gives CDR1 MGHDK, CDR2 SYGVNS. V was clipped by 5 bases and J by 5 bases, with 22 bases between them. The CDR3, as DNA: TGTGCCAGCAGTCCAGCCCGCGGGAATCGGCCCAACGAGCAGTACTTC. This encodes CASSPARGNRPNEQYF.

The V gene is TRBV9, the J gene TRBJ1-1, with 9 bases fitting TRBD1. The CDR3 consists of 15 residues. V was clipped by 4 bases and J by 4 bases; unmatched bases: 8. Germline CDR1 is SGDLS and CDR2 is YYNGEE. DNA of the CDR3: TGTGCCAGCAGCCGATCCGGGACAGGGCCCACTGAAGCTTTCTTT. This codes for CASSRSGTGPTEAFF.

The chain recombines TRBV27 with TRBJ2-3; 8 bases agree with TRBD2. Trimming took 6 bases from V and 1 from J; bases not matched to a gene: 6. The CDR3 has 15 amino acids. Germline assignment: CDR1 MNHEY and CDR2 SMNVEV (reference sequence). CDR3 residues: CASSPWRGGTDTQYF. The CDR3, as DNA: TGTGCCAGCAGCCCGTGGCGGGGGGGCACAGATACGCAGTATTTT.

V and J are TRBV6-1 and TRBJ2-1; D not certain. The CDR3 is 12 residues long. V was cut by 3 bases and J by 5 bases, with 5 bases left in between. The germline V gene has CDR1 MNHNS and CDR2 SASEGT. The CDR3 loop reads CASSEGHNEQFF. The CDR3 nucleotides are TGTGCCAGCAGTGAGGGCCACAATGAGCAGTTCTTC.

This clone was observed a handful of times. V is TRBV18 and J is TRBJ1-2; D unclear. With 6 bases removed from V and 4 bases from J, the gap between germline ends came to 15 bases. Germline values: CDR1 KGHSH, CDR2 LQKENI. CDR3 size: 14 residues. CDR3 bases: TGTGCCAGCTCCAAAACCGGGCAGAGCTATGGCTACACCTTC. It yields the protein CASSKTGQSYGYTF.

The chain uses TRBV5-1 and TRBJ2-6, with D uncertain. CDR1 and CDR2 from the germline V gene are SGHRS and YFSETQ. V lost 0 bases and J lost 12, with 10 bases in between. The CDR3 runs 13 residues. This chain's CDR3 is CASSLDPDSVLTF. The DNA for the CDR3 is TGCGCCAGCAGCTTGGATCCCGATAGCGTCCTGACTTTC. Full variable domain (rest looked up from reference TRBV5-1 and TRBJ2-6): KAGVTQTPRYLIKTRGQQVTLSCSPISGHRSVSWYQQTPGQGLQFLFEYFSETQRNKGNFPGRFSGRQFSNSRSEMNVSTLELGDSALYLCASSLDPDSVLTFGAGSRLTVL.

This clone has just a few counts. The chain has TRBV18 and TRBJ1-6, with TRBD1 matching 7 bases. This CDR3 spans 16 amino acids. The J segment lost 5 bases and the V segment lost 5 bases, leaving 9 bases of the junction unmatched. Germline CDR1 KGHSH, CDR2 LQKENI. The CDR3 DNA follows: TGTGCCAGCTCAGTACAGGGGCCGCAAAATAATTCACCCCTCCACTTT. Its translation is CASSVQGPQNNSPLHF.

The chain recombines TRBV28 with TRBJ1-1, with a weak D call TRBD1 (5 bases). The germline CDR1 and CDR2 sequences are MDHEN and SYDVKM. V was clipped by 3 bases and J by 8 bases, with 10 bases between them. This CDR3 contains 12 residues. The CDR3 reads CASSLWGGEAFF. The CDR3 nucleotides are TGTGCCAGCAGTTTGTGGGGGGGGGAAGCTTTCTTT.

The chain recombines TRBV30 with TRBJ2-7; D possibly corresponds to TRBD1 (5 bases). The CDR3 covers 12 residues. The germline V gene has CDR1 GTSNPN and CDR2 SVGIG (reference sequence). The V gene lost 1 base and the J gene lost 4 bases, with 8 bases spanning the gap. Here the CDR3 reads CAWSASGYEQYF. The CDR3 nucleotides read TGTGCCTGGAGTGCCTCAGGGTACGAGCAGTACTTC.

The chain joins TRBV9 to TRBJ2-1; a possible D gene is TRBD2 (7 bases). Germline CDR1 is SGDLS and CDR2 is YYNGEE. Trimming removed 1 base at V and 2 bases at J, with 10 bases between. The CDR3 sequence is 15 residues long. The CDR3 region is CASSVNGGPYNEQFF. CDR3 coding DNA: TGTGCCAGCAGCGTAAACGGGGGGCCCTACAATGAGCAGTTCTTC.

The chain links TRBV7-9 to TRBJ2-5; D call uncertain. V was cut by 3 bases and J by 2 bases, with 7 bases left in between. Per germline, CDR1 SEHNR and CDR2 FQNEAQ (reference sequence). CDR3 length: 13 amino acids. The CDR3 is CASSLNQQETQYF. CDR3 in DNA: TGTGCCAGCAGCTTGAATCAGCAAGAGACCCAGTACTTC.

This clone has at least ten counts. The J gene is TRBJ2-7, the V gene TRBV28, with 8 bases identical to TRBD1. CDR1 is MDHEN, CDR2 SYDVKM, per germline. The ends lost 7 bases at V and 0 bases at J; junction bases unmatched: 5. CDR3 length: 14 residues. The CDR3 DNA follows: TGTGCCAGCACCCTTGGACAGGGCTCCTACGAGCAGTACTTC. Amino acids: CASTLGQGSYEQYF. Filled out from reference TRBV28 and TRBJ2-7, the complete variable domain reads DVKVTQSSRYLVKRTGEKVFLECVQDMDHENMFWYRQDPGLGLRLIYFSYDVKMKEKGDIPEGYSVSREKKERFSLILESASTNQTSMYLCASTLGQGSYEQYFGPGTRLTVT.

A single count supports this clone. At one end, the junction sequence differs from germline, possibly due to a read error. The chain recombines TRBV12-3 or TRBV12-4 with TRBJ2-7, with a possible D match to TRBD1 (6 bases). The CDR3 length is 13 residues. The CDR3 nucleotides read TGTGCCAGCAGCAGCCAAACACAGGGCGGCCAGCACTTC. Translated, it gives CASSSQTQGGQHF.

The chain recombines TRBV20-1 with TRBJ2-7; possibly TRBD2 for D (5 bases). The CDR3 runs to 10 residues. V lost 5 bases and J lost 5, with 7 bases in between. Germline lookup yields CDR1 DFQATT and CDR2 SNEGSKA (reference sequence). CDR3 sequence reads: CSARLNEQYF. The CDR3 DNA reads as TGCAGTGCTCGACTAAACGAGCAGTACTTC.

This clone was seen a handful of times. The genes are TRBV2 and TRBJ1-6; D possibly corresponds to TRBD1 (5 bases). The CDR3 loop spans 13 amino acids. CDR1 and CDR2 (germline): SNHLY, FYNNEI. V gave up 8 bases and J gave up 7 bases, with 12 bases separating them. CDR3 coding DNA: TGTGCCAGCGGGGGTACGAACAATTCACCCCTCCACTTT. It is translated as CASGGTNNSPLHF.

V and J are TRBV23-1 and TRBJ1-4; 8 bases line up with TRBD1. TRBV23-1 is filed as an ORF, its function uncertain. V gave up 3 bases and J gave up 1 base; unmatched junction bases: 4. CDR3 length equals 16 residues. CDR3 residues: CASSHPDRGTNEKLFF. The CDR3 DNA sequence: TGCGCCAGCAGTCACCCCGACAGGGGAACTAATGAAAAACTGTTTTTT.

V is TRBV7-2 and J is TRBJ2-7; D may be TRBD1 (6 bases). CDR1 and CDR2 from the germline V gene are SGHTA and FQGNSA. CDR3 length: 15 amino acids. The V end lost 5 bases, the J end lost 5 bases, and 19 bases lay between the germline ends. The DNA for the CDR3 is TGTGCCAGCAGCCTGTTGGGGGCAGGGGCGAACGAGCAGTACTTC. This encodes CASSLLGAGANEQYF. The full variable domain, rest sourced from reference TRBV7-2 and TRBJ2-7, is GAGVSQSPSNKVTEKGKDVELRCDPISGHTALYWYRQSLGQGLEFLIYFQGNSAPDKSGLPSDRFSAERTGGSVSTLTIQRTQQEDSAVYLCASSLLGAGANEQYFGPGTRLTVT.

The J gene is TRBJ2-3, the V gene TRBV9; 12 bases map to TRBD2. Losses at the gene ends were 5 bases for V and 6 bases for J; bases not matched to a gene: 10. CDR1 is SGDLS and CDR2 is YYNGEE in the germline V gene. CDR3 length equals 16 residues. For the CDR3, the DNA is TGTGCCAGCAGTCTAAGGACTAGCGGGGTTAGGGATACGCAGTATTTT. Protein: CASSLRTSGVRDTQYF.

The chain has TRBV9 and TRBJ2-3; 7 nucleotides align to TRBD1. The ends lost 5 bases at V and 1 base at J; junction bases unmatched: 4. CDR3 size: 14 residues. The V gene's germline CDR1 is SGDLS and CDR2 YYNGEE. The CDR3 sequence: CASREGQGTDTQYF. The CDR3 coding sequence is TGTGCCAGCAGGGAAGGACAGGGCACAGATACGCAGTATTTT.

The chain uses TRBV6-1 and TRBJ2-1, with 11 bases lining up with TRBD2. V gave up 4 bases and J gave up 2 bases; unmatched junction bases: 10. Germline CDR1 MNHNS, CDR2 SASEGT. The CDR3 has 18 amino acids. CDR3 in amino acids: CASSASLLAGGTYNEQFF. In DNA form, the CDR3 reads TGTGCCAGCAGTGCCTCCCTCCTAGCGGGGGGTACCTACAATGAGCAGTTCTTC.

This rearrangement joins TRBV3-1 (or the pseudogene TRBV3-2) to TRBJ2-3; 10 bases line up with TRBD2. Trimming removed 7 bases from V and 3 bases from J; junction bases left unmatched: 16. The CDR3 runs 18 residues. Germline V gives CDR1 LGHDT, CDR2 YNNKEL (reference sequence). In nucleotides, the CDR3 is TGTGCCAGCACCGGCCCAGCGGGGGGGTTTGCGTTGACAGATACGCAGTATTTT. Translating gives CASTGPAGGFALTDTQYF.

This clone was recorded a few times. This chain uses TRBV7-2 with TRBJ1-2; D is ambiguous. The germline V gene encodes CDR1 SGHTA and CDR2 FQGNSA. V was pared by 5 bases and J by 4 bases, with 14 bases between. The CDR3 runs to 14 residues. CDR3 in DNA: TGTGCCAGCAGCCAGCGGACGGATAGCTATGGCTACACCTTC. It codes for CASSQRTDSYGYTF.

This chain links TRBV5-1 with TRBJ1-2; no reliable D call. This CDR3 contains 14 residues. Deletions cut 0 bases from V and 1 base from J, with 7 bases between. Germline CDR1 reads SGHRS; CDR2 reads YFSETQ. CDR3 residues: CASSLERINYGYTF. CDR3 DNA: TGCGCCAGCAGCTTGGAACGGATTAACTATGGCTACACCTTC.

This clone was seen repeatedly, ten times or more. The CDR3 loop reads CASSLARSETQYF. In DNA, the CDR3 is TGCGCCAGCAGCTTGGCTAGGTCCGAGACCCAGTACTTC. J is TRBJ2-5 and V is TRBV5-1, with D unclear. This CDR3 is built from 13 residues. CDR1 is SGHRS and CDR2 is YFSETQ in the germline V gene. V lost 0 bases and J 5 bases, leaving 8 bases between the germline ends.

The J gene is TRBJ1-1, the V gene TRBV29-1, with D possibly matching TRBD1 (6 bases). The V gene lost 7 bases and the J gene lost 1 base, with 10 bases spanning the gap. This CDR3 spans 12 amino acids. In germline, CDR1 is SQVTM, CDR2 ANQGSEA. The CDR3 reads CSARTENTEAFF. The CDR3 DNA sequence: TGCAGCGCCAGGACAGAGAACACTGAAGCTTTCTTT.

V is TRBV24-1 and J is TRBJ1-1; tentatively, D is TRBD1 (6 bases). Germline lookup yields CDR1 KGHDR and CDR2 SFDVKD. The germline V and J ends were trimmed by 7 bases and 1 base, with 9 bases remaining between them. The CDR3 totals 13 residues. The CDR3 sequence is CATRGAKNTEAFF. Written as DNA, the CDR3 is TGTGCCACCAGGGGGGCGAAGAACACTGAAGCTTTCTTT.